Presented here are 11 T cell receptor beta chains from one specimen sequenced in a study of blood T cell repertoires in COVID-19. Sequencing was performed with immunoSEQ multiplex PCR; in TCRdb, only in-frame clones are kept and a portion is missing. The sample contains about 120,000 clones, roughly 81% of which appear only once. Material for sequencing was peripheral blood. The receptors were sampled from a man in his forties with acute or convalescent COVID-19.

This clone appeared a single time. The chain uses TRBV11-2 and TRBJ1-6, with TRBD1 matching over 8 bases. Germline V gives CDR1 SGHAT, CDR2 FQNNGV. CDR3 length: 15 residues. Trimming at V came to 5 bases and at J to 9 bases, leaving 9 bases not matched to a gene. Here the CDR3 reads CASSRGQGDGSPLHF. The CDR3, as DNA: TGTGCCAGCAGCAGAGGACAGGGCGACGGTTCACCCCTCCACTTT.

The rearrangement joins TRBV29-1 to TRBJ1-3, with D maybe TRBD1 (6 bases). Germline V gene lookup returns CDR1 SQVTM and CDR2 ANQGSEA. Trimming stripped 0 bases from V and 2 bases from J, with 8 bases between. The CDR3 runs to 14 residues. The DNA of the CDR3 is TGCAGCGTTGAAGATCGGACAGCTGGAAACACCATATATTTT. It is translated as CSVEDRTAGNTIYF. Full variable domain (rest looked up from reference TRBV29-1 and TRBJ1-3): SAVISQKPSRDICQRGTSLTIQCQVDSQVTMMFWYRQQPGQSLTLIATANQGSEATYESGFVIDKFPISRPNLTFSTLTVSNMSPEDSSIYLCSVEDRTAGNTIYFGEGSWLTVV.

This chain connects TRBV5-1 to TRBJ2-3, with unresolved D. CDR1 SGHRS and CDR2 YFSETQ come from the germline V gene. The V and J ends lost 4 bases and 5 bases respectively, with 17 bases between them. The CDR3 spans 15 residues. CDR3 amino acids: CASSPSPHGGDTQYF. The CDR3 nucleotides read TGCGCCAGCAGCCCCTCGCCCCACGGCGGAGATACGCAGTATTTT.

This clone has a handful of counts. The V gene is TRBV5-1, the J gene TRBJ2-1, with a weak D call TRBD2 (5 bases). Germline assignment: CDR1 SGHRS and CDR2 YFSETQ. This CDR3 has 16 amino acids. V shed 5 bases and J shed 1 base, with 16 bases lying between them. CDR3 sequence reads: CASRRAGGVSYNEQFF. CDR3 nucleotides: TGCGCCAGCAGACGGGCGGGCGGTGTTTCCTACAATGAGCAGTTCTTC.

The V and J genes are TRBV15 and TRBJ1-2; 10 bases are a match to TRBD1. Per germline, CDR1 LNHNV and CDR2 YYDKDF (reference sequence). Trimming cost V 3 bases and J 4 bases; bases outside gene matches: 5. This CDR3 has 15 amino acids. The CDR3 loop reads CATSRGTGAGYGYTF. In nucleotides, the CDR3 is TGTGCCACCAGCAGGGGGACAGGGGCGGGCTATGGCTACACCTTC.

The chain joins TRBV18 to TRBJ2-5, with D tentatively TRBD1 (5 bases). V was clipped by 3 bases and J by 7 bases, with 9 bases between them. CDR3 length equals 12 residues. Germline V gives CDR1 KGHSH, CDR2 LQKENI. CDR3 sequence (DNA): TGTGCCAGCTCACCGGGGCAGACGACCCAGTACTTC. This gives the protein CASSPGQTTQYF.

V usage is TRBV5-1 and J usage is TRBJ2-1, with 15 bases aligning to TRBD2. The CDR3 extends over 16 amino acids. Germline loops: CDR1 SGHRS, CDR2 YFSETQ. Trimming took 5 bases from V and 2 from J; bases not matched to a gene: 2. The chain's CDR3 is CASRRTSGRAYNEQFF. The CDR3 DNA sequence: TGCGCCAGCAGAAGGACTAGCGGGAGGGCCTACAATGAGCAGTTCTTC. Filled out from reference TRBV5-1 and TRBJ2-1, the complete variable domain reads KAGVTQTPRYLIKTRGQQVTLSCSPISGHRSVSWYQQTPGQGLQFLFEYFSETQRNKGNFPGRFSGRQFSNSRSEMNVSTLELGDSALYLCASRRTSGRAYNEQFFGPGTRLTVL.

This clone was observed once. The junction departs from the called germline gene at one end, perhaps through a read error. V is TRBV28 and J is TRBJ2-5, with D unresolved. This CDR3 spans 12 amino acids. Germline lookup yields CDR1 MDHEN and CDR2 SYDVKM. DNA for the CDR3: TGTGCCAGCAGTTTAGTAGCCAACCCAGTAGACTTC. It codes for CASSLVANPVDF.

The V call is TRBV5-4, the J call TRBJ2-1; 9 nucleotides line up with TRBD2. The length of the CDR3 is 15 residues. The V gene end was trimmed by 0 bases and the J gene end by 5 bases; junction bases not matched to a gene: 3. Germline loops: CDR1 SGHNT, CDR2 YYREEE (reference sequence). The CDR3 reads CASSLVAGANNEQFF. The CDR3 DNA reads TGTGCCAGCAGCTTGGTAGCGGGGGCCAACAATGAGCAGTTCTTC.

Regarding this clone: The same CDR3 is also encoded by other DNA sequences in this sample. V gene TRBV5-1 combines with J gene TRBJ2-5; 12 bases are a match to TRBD2. J was trimmed by 4 bases and V by 0 bases; bases with no gene match: 4. The CDR3 runs to 16 residues. The germline CDR1 and CDR2 sequences are SGHRS and YFSETQ. CDR3 region: CASSLGLAGGRETQYF. The CDR3 DNA sequence: TGCGCCAGCAGCTTGGGTCTAGCGGGAGGGCGAGAGACCCAGTACTTC.

This chain links TRBV28 with TRBJ1-1; the D is unclear. The CDR3 loop spans 16 amino acids. V was clipped by 2 bases and J by 1 base, with 14 bases between them. Per the germline V gene, CDR1 is MDHEN and CDR2 is SYDVKM. The CDR3: CASSLGWVEGNTEAFF. CDR3 nucleotides: TGTGCCAGCAGTTTAGGGTGGGTCGAGGGGAACACTGAAGCTTTCTTT.